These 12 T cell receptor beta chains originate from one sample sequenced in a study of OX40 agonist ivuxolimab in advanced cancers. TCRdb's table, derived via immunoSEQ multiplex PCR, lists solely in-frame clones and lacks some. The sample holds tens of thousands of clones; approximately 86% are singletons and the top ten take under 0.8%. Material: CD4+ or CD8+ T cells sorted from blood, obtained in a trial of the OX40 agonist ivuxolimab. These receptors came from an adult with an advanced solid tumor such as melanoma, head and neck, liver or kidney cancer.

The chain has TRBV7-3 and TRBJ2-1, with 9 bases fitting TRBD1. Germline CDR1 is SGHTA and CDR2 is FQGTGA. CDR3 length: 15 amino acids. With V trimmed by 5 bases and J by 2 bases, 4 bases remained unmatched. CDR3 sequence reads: CASSPWDRAYNEQFF. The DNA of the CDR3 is TGTGCCAGCAGCCCCTGGGACAGGGCCTACAATGAGCAGTTCTTC.

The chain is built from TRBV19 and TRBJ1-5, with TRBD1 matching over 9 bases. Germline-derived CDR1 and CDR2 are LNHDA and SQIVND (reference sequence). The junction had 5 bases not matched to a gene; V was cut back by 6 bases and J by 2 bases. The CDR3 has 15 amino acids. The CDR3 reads CASRQGARGNQPQHF. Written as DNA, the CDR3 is TGTGCCAGTAGACAGGGGGCGCGGGGCAATCAGCCCCAGCATTTT.

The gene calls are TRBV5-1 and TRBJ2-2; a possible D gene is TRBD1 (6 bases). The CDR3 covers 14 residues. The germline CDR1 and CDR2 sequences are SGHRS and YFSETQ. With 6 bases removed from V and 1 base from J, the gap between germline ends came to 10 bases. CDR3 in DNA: TGCGCCAGCAAATCGACAGGGAACACCGGGGAGCTGTTTTTT. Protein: CASKSTGNTGELFF.

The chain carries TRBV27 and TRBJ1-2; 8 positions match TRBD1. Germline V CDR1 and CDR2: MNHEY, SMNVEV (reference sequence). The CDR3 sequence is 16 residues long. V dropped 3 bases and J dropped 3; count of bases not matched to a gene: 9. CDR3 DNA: TGTGCCAGCAGTTTCCGGACAGGGCAAGGGGACTATGGCTACACCTTC. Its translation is CASSFRTGQGDYGYTF.

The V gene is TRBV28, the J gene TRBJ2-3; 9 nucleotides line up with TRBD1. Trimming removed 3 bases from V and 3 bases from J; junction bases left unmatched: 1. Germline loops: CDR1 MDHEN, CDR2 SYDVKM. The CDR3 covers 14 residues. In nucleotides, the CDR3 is TGTGCCAGCAGTTTTGACAGGGGGACAGATACGCAGTATTTT. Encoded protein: CASSFDRGTDTQYF.

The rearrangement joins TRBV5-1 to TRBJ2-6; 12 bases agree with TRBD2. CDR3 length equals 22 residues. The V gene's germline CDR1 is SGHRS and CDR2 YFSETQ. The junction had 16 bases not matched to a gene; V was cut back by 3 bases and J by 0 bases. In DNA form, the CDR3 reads TGCGCCAGCAGCTCTCCAATGGCCGGGACTAGCGGGTCCAGCTCTGGGGCCAACGTCCTGACTTTC. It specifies CASSSPMAGTSGSSSGANVLTF.

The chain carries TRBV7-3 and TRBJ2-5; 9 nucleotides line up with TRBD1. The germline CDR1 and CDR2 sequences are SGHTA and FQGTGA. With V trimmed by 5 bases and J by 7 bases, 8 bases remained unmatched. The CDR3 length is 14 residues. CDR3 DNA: TGTGCCAGCAGCGCAAACAGGGGGCAGGGGACCCAGTACTTC. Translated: CASSANRGQGTQYF.

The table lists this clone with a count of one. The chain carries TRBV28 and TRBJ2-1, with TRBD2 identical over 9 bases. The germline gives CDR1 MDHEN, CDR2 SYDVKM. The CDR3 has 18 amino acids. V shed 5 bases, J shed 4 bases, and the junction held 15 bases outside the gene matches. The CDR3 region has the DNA TGTGCCAGCAGTCTCACTAACAGGGTTCTAGCGGGGTACAATGAGCAGTTCTTC. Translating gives CASSLTNRVLAGYNEQFF.

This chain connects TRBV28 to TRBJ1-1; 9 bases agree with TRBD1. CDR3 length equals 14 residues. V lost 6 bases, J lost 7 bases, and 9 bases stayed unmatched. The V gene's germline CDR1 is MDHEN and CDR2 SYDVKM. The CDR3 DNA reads TGTGCCAGCAGCCGGGCCGGGACAGGGCTTGAAGCTTTCTTT. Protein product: CASSRAGTGLEAFF.

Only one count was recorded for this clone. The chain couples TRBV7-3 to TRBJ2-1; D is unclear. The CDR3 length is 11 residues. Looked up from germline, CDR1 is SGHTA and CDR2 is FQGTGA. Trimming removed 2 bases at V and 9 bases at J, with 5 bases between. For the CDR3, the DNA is TGTGCCAGCAGCTTATATACTGAGCAGTTCTTC. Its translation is CASSLYTEQFF.

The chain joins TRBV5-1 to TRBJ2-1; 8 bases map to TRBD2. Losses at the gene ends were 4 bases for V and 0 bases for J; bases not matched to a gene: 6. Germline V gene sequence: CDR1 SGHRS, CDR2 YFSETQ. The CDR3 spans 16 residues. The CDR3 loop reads CASSGSAGGSYNEQFF. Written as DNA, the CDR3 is TGCGCCAGCAGCGGCTCCGCGGGAGGCTCCTACAATGAGCAGTTCTTC. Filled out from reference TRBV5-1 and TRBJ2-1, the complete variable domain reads KAGVTQTPRYLIKTRGQQVTLSCSPISGHRSVSWYQQTPGQGLQFLFEYFSETQRNKGNFPGRFSGRQFSNSRSEMNVSTLELGDSALYLCASSGSAGGSYNEQFFGPGTRLTVL.

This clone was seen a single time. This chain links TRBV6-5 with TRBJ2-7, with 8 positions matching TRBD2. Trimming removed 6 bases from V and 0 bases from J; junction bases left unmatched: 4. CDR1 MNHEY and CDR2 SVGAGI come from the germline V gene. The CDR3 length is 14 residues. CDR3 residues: CASRIAGPSYEQYF. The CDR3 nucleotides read TGTGCCAGCAGGATAGCGGGACCCTCCTACGAGCAGTACTTC.